These 6 T cell receptor beta chains were all obtained from the same sample, sequenced in a study of shared T cell receptors in the human thymus. Clones were sequenced by immunoSEQ multiplex PCR, and TCRdb holds only the in-frame ones, with some missing. The sample lists about 610,000 clones, roughly 90% occurring once. This same sample was also part of a study on human thymus T cells.

The specimen sequenced was thymocytes. Receptors were obtained from a boy under three years old with a congenital heart defect.

In this sample, this clone turned up once. The rearrangement links TRBV9 to TRBJ2-1, with 7 bases lining up with TRBD2. This CDR3 spans 15 amino acids. Germline-derived CDR1 and CDR2 are SGDLS and YYNGEE. V shed 0 bases, J shed 2 bases, and the junction held 2 bases outside the gene matches. CDR3 loop: CASSVVREAYNEQFF. The CDR3 DNA is TGTGCCAGCAGCGTAGTACGGGAGGCCTACAATGAGCAGTTCTTC.

As for this clone: Germline and junction disagree at one end, which may indicate a read error. The V gene is TRBV15, the J gene TRBJ2-7, with 7 bases matching TRBD2. From germline, CDR1 is LNHNV and CDR2 YYDKDF (reference sequence). CDR3 length equals 15 residues. The CDR3 DNA follows: TGTGCCACCACCAGATTGACGGGAGGCCCGAACGAGCAGTACTTC. It is translated as CATTRLTGGPNEQYF.

CDR3 loop: CASSESGIGDSYNEQFF. In DNA form, the CDR3 reads TGCGCCAGCAGTGAGTCGGGTATCGGGGACTCCTACAATGAGCAGTTCTTC. The rearrangement joins TRBV10-2 to TRBJ2-1; TRBD2 might be the D (5 bases). This CDR3 contains 17 residues. The germline CDR1 and CDR2 sequences are WSHSY and SAAADI. V was trimmed by 0 bases and J by 0 bases, leaving 12 bases between them.

CDR3 sequence reads: CASLGQNEKLFF. The CDR3 nucleotides are TGTGCCAGTCTCGGACAGAATGAAAAACTGTTTTTT. The chain couples TRBV28 to TRBJ1-4, with D possibly TRBD1 on 6 matching bases. This CDR3 spans 12 amino acids. V lost 9 bases and J 5 bases, leaving 10 bases between the germline ends. Germline V gene data show CDR1 as MDHEN and CDR2 as SYDVKM.

V gene TRBV6-4 combines with J gene TRBJ1-5, with TRBD1 matching over 9 bases. Germline-derived CDR1 and CDR2 are MRHNA and SNTAGT. CDR3 length: 16 residues. Trimming at V came to 7 bases and at J to 7 bases, leaving 14 bases not matched to a gene. DNA of the CDR3: TGTGCCAGCAAAGAAAAACAGGGGGCCTTACCCCAGCCCCAGCATTTT. Translated, it gives CASKEKQGALPQPQHF.

The chain combines TRBV4-3 with TRBJ1-3, with 7 bases that match TRBD1. The CDR3 loop spans 14 amino acids. V shed 3 bases and J 9 bases; nucleotides not matched to a gene: 8. The germline V gene has CDR1 LGHNA and CDR2 YSLEER. Here the CDR3 DNA reads TGCGCCAGCAGCCAGTCGACAGGGAGTAGCACCATATATTTT. This gives the protein CASSQSTGSSTIYF.